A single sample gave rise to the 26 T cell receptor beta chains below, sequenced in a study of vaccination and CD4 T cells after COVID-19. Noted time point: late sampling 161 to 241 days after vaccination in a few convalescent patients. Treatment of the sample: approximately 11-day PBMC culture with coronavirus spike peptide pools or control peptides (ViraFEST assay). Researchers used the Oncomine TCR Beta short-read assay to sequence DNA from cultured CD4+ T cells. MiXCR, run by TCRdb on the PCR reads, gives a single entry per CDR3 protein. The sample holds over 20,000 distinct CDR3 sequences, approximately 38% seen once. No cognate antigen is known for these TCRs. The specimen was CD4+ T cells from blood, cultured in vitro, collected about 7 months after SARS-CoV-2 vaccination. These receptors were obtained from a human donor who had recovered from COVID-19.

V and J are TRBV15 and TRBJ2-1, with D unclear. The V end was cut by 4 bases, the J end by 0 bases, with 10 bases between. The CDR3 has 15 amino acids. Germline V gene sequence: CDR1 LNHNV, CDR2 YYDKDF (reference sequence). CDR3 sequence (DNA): TGTGCCACCAGCATGAGGTTGAGCTCCTACAATGAGCAGTTCTTC. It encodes CATSMRLSSYNEQFF. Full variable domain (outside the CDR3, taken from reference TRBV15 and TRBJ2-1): DAMVIQNPRYQVTQFGKPVTLSCSQTLNHNVMYWYQQKSSQAPKLLFHYYDKDFNNEADTPDNFQSRRPNTSFCFLDIRSPGLGDTAMYLCATSMRLSSYNEQFFGPGTRLTVL.

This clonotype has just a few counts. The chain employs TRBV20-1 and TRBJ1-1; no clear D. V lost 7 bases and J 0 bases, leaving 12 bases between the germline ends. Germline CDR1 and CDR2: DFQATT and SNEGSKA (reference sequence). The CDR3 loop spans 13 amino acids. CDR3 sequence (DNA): TGCAGTGGACTCGCGGGAATGAACACTGAAGCTTTCTTT. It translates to CSGLAGMNTEAFF.

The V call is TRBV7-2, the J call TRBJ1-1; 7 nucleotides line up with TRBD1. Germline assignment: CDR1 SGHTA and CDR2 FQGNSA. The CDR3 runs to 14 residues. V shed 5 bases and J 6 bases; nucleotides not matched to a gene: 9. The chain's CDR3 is CASSEQGVDSEAFF. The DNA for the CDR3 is TGTGCCAGCAGCGAGCAGGGGGTTGACTCTGAAGCTTTCTTT.

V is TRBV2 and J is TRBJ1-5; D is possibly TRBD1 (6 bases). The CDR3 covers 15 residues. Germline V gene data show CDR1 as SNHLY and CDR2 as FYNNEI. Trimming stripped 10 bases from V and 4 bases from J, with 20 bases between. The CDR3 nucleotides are TGTGCCACGAGGGGGGACGGGGCTGAGAATCAGCCCCAGCATTTT. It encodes CATRGDGAENQPQHF.

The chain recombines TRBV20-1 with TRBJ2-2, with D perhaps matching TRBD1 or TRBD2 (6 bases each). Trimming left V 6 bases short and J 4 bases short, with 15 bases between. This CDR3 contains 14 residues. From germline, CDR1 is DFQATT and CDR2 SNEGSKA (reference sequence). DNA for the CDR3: TGCAGTGCAAGGATTAGGGGGGCCACCGGGGAGCTGTTTTTT. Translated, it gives CSARIRGATGELFF.

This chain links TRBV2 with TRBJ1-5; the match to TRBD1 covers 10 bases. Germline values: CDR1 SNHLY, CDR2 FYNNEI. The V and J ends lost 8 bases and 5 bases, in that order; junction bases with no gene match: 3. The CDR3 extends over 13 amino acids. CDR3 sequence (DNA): TGTGCCAGCGTTGGACAGGGGGATCAGCCCCAGCATTTT. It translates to CASVGQGDQPQHF.

The CDR3 nucleotides are TGTGCCAGCAGCCGAAGGGGCGGGGCGGGGGAGACCCAGTACTTC. Its translation: CASSRRGGAGETQYF. The chain combines TRBV7-3 with TRBJ2-5, with D tentatively TRBD2 (6 bases). The CDR3 spans 15 residues. Per germline, CDR1 SGHTA and CDR2 FQGTGA. The V end lost 5 bases, the J end lost 5 bases, and 18 bases lay between the germline ends. Full variable domain (missing parts from reference TRBV7-3 and TRBJ2-5): GAGVSQTPSNKVTEKGKYVELRCDPISGHTALYWYRQSLGQGPEFLIYFQGTGAADDSGLPNDRFFAVRPEGSVSTLKIQRTERGDSAVYLCASSRRGGAGETQYFGPGTRLLVL.

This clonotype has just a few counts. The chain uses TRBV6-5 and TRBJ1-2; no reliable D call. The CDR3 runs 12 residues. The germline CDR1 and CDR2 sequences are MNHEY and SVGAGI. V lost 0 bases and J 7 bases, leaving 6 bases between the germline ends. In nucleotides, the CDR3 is TGTGCCAGCAGTTACTCAAGCTTTGGCTACACCTTC. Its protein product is CASSYSSFGYTF.

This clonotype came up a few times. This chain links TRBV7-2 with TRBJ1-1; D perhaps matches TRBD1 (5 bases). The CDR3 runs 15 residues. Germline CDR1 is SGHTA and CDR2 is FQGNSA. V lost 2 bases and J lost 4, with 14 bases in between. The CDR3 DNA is TGTGCCAGCAGCTTACGCGGGGGAAGTGGCACTGAAGCTTTCTTT. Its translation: CASSLRGGSGTEAFF.

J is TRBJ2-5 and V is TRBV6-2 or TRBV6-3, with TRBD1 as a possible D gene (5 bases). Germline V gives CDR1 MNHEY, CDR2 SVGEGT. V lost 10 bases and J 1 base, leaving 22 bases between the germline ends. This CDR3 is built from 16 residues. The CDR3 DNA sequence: TGTGCCACCAGACCAGGGTTGGGTTGGGGCCAAGAGACCCAGTACTTC. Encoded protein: CATRPGLGWGQETQYF.

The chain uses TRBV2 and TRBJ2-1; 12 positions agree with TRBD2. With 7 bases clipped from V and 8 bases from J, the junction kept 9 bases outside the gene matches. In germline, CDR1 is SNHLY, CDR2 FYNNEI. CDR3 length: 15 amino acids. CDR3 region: CASMQLAGGGDEQFF. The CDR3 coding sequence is TGTGCCAGCATGCAACTAGCGGGAGGTGGGGATGAGCAGTTCTTC. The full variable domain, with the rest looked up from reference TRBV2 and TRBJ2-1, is EPEVTQTPSHQVTQMGQEVILRCVPISNHLYFYWYRQILGQKVEFLVSFYNNEISEKSEIFDDQFSVERPDGSNFTLKIRSTKLEDSAMYFCASMQLAGGGDEQFFGPGTRLTVL.

In DNA form, the CDR3 reads TGTGCCAGCAGCTTAGCGGGGGCAGATACGCAGTATTTT. Its protein product is CASSLAGADTQYF. The chain uses TRBV7-9 and TRBJ2-3; D tentatively fits TRBD1 or TRBD2 (5 bases each). Looked up from germline, CDR1 is SEHNR and CDR2 is FQNEAQ (reference sequence). The V end was cut by 0 bases, the J end by 4 bases, with 5 bases between. This CDR3 comprises 13 residues.

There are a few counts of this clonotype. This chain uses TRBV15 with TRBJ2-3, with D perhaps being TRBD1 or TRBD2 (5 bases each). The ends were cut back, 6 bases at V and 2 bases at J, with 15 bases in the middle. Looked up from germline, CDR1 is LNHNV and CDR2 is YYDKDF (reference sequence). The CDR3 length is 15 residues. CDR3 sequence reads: CATRQGTETTDTQYF. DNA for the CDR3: TGTGCCACCAGACAAGGGACGGAAACCACAGATACGCAGTATTTT. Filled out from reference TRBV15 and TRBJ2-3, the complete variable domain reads DAMVIQNPRYQVTQFGKPVTLSCSQTLNHNVMYWYQQKSSQAPKLLFHYYDKDFNNEADTPDNFQSRRPNTSFCFLDIRSPGLGDTAMYLCATRQGTETTDTQYFGPGTRLTVL.

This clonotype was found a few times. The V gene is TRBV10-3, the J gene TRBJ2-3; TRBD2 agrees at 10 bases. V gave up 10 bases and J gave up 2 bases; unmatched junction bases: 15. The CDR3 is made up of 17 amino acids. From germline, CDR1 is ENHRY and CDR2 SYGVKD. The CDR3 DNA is TGTGCCACCGGCCGAGCGGGGGGGCCTACTAACACAGATACGCAGTATTTT. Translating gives CATGRAGGPTNTDTQYF.

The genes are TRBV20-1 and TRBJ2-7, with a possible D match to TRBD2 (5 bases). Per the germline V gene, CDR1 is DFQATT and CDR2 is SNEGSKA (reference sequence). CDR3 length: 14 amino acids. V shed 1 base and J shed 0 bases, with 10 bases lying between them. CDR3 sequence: CSARGRDYSYEQYF. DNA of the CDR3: TGCAGTGCTAGAGGTAGAGACTACTCCTACGAGCAGTACTTC.

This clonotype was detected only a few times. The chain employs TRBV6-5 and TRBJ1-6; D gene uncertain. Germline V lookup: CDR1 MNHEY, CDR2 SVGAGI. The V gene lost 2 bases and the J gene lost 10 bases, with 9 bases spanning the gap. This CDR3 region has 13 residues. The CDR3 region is CASSYERGSPLHF. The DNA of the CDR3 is TGTGCCAGCAGTTACGAGAGAGGATCACCCCTCCACTTT.

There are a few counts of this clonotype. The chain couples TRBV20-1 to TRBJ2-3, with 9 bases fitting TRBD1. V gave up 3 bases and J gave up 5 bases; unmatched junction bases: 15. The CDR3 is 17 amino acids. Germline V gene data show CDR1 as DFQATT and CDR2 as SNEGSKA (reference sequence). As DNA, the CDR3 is TGCAGTGCTAGGCCCCCAGCCGGGACAGGGATGGTAGATACGCAGTATTTT. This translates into CSARPPAGTGMVDTQYF.

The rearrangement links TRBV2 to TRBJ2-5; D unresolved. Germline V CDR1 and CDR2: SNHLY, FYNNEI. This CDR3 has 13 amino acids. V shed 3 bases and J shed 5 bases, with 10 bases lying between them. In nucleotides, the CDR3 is TGTGCCAGCAGTGAGTACGGGCGGGAGACCCAGTACTTC. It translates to CASSEYGRETQYF.

CDR3 loop: CSGAPTVQETQYF. CDR3 bases: TGCAGCGGTGCACCGACAGTGCAAGAGACCCAGTACTTC. V usage is TRBV29-1 and J usage is TRBJ2-5, with D possibly TRBD1 on 5 matching bases. The CDR3 totals 13 residues. CDR1 is SQVTM and CDR2 is ANQGSEA in the germline V gene. Trimming took off 7 bases at V and 2 bases at J, with 14 bases between the two ends.

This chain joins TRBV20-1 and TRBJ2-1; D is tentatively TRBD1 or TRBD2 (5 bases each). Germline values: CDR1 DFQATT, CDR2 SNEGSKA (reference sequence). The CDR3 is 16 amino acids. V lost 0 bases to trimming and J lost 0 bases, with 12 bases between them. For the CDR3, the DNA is TGCAGTGCTAGAGAGCCGGGACCGCGCTCCTACAATGAGCAGTTCTTC. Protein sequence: CSAREPGPRSYNEQFF.

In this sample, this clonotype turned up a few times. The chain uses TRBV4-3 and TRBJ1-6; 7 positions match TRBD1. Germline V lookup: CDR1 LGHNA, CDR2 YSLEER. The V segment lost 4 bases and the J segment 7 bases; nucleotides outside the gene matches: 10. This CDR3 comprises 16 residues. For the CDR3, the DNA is TGCGCCAGCAGCCTGGACAGGCTTGTTGCAAATTCACCCCTCCACTTT. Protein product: CASSLDRLVANSPLHF.

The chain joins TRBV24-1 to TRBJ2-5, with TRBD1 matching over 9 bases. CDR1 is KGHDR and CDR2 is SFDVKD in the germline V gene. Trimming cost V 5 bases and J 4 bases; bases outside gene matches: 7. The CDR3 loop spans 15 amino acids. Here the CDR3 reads CATSAGGTGLETQYF. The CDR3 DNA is TGTGCCACCAGTGCAGGCGGGACAGGGCTAGAGACCCAGTACTTC.

CDR3 in amino acids: CASSPTGGLESPLHF. The CDR3 region has the DNA TGTGCCAGCAGTCCCACCGGGGGCTTAGAGTCACCCCTCCACTTT. The V and J genes are TRBV12-3 or TRBV12-4 and TRBJ1-6; possible D gene TRBD1, 6 bases. Trimming stripped 5 bases from V and 10 bases from J, with 18 bases between. The CDR3 covers 15 residues.

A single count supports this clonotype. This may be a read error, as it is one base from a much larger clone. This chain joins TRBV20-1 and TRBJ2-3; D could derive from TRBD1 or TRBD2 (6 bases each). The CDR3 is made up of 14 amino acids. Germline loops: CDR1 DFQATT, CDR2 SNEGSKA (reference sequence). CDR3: CSAGDGGRTDTQYF. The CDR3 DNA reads TGCAGTGCTGGAGACGGGGGCCGGACAGATACGCAGTATTTT.

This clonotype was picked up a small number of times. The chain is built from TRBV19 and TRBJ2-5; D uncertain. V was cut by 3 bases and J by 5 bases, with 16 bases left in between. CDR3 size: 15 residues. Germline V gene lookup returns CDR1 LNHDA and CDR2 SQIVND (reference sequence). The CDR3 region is CASSMAARFGETQYF. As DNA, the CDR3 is TGTGCCAGTAGTATGGCAGCTCGATTTGGGGAGACCCAGTACTTC.

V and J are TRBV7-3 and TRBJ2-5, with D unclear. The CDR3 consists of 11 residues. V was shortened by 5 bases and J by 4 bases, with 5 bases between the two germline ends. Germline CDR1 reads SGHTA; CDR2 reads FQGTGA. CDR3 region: CASSAGETQYF. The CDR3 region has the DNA TGTGCCAGCAGCGCTGGAGAGACCCAGTACTTC.